Following are 27 T cell receptor beta chains from one sample sequenced in a study of identical twins. TCRdb reprocessed the 5' RACE reads with MiXCR, giving one entry per CDR3 protein. This sample has 1.5 million to 2 million distinct CDR3 sequences, with 25% to 35% found just once. Sequenced material: cord blood. The receptors come from a newborn girl in good health.

There are a few counts of this clonotype. The CDR3 DNA reads TGTGCCAGCAGCCCCGCTCTCGACAGGTTCTATGGCTACACCTTC. This encodes CASSPALDRFYGYTF. V usage is TRBV3-1 and J usage is TRBJ1-2; D is perhaps TRBD1 (6 bases). The length of the CDR3 is 15 residues. Germline V gene data show CDR1 as LGHDT and CDR2 as YNNKEL (reference sequence). V lost 4 bases and J 4 bases, leaving 16 bases between the germline ends.

This clonotype was seen many times. V gene TRBV2 combines with J gene TRBJ2-7; no firm D call. Trimming stripped 7 bases from V and 3 bases from J, with 16 bases between. The germline V gene has CDR1 SNHLY and CDR2 FYNNEI. The CDR3 has 14 residues. The CDR3, as DNA: TGTGCCAGCATAGGCGAGGCAGTACTCTACGAGCAGTACTTC. Translation: CASIGEAVLYEQYF.

V usage is TRBV20-1 and J usage is TRBJ1-1, with D possibly TRBD1 on 6 matching bases. Per germline, CDR1 DFQATT and CDR2 SNEGSKA (reference sequence). Trimming stripped 7 bases from V and 3 bases from J, with 12 bases between. The CDR3 length is 12 residues. CDR3 region: CSERNRDTEAFF. The CDR3 nucleotides read TGCAGTGAAAGGAACAGGGACACTGAAGCTTTCTTT.

The genes are TRBV4-1 and TRBJ2-5; D is uncertain. The germline V gene has CDR1 MGHRA and CDR2 YSYEKL. The CDR3 contains 13 residues. Trimming took 1 base from V and 4 from J, leaving 7 bases between them. CDR3 nucleotides: TGCGCCAGCAGCCAAGTATTGATAGAGACCCAGTACTTC. This encodes CASSQVLIETQYF.

This clonotype was seen ten or more times. This chain links TRBV4-2 with TRBJ1-2; D perhaps matches TRBD1 (5 bases). V lost 2 bases and J lost 3, with 13 bases in between. The germline V gene has CDR1 LGHNA and CDR2 YNFKEQ. The CDR3 covers 15 residues. CDR3 residues: CASSQKGAGYYGYTF. Written as DNA, the CDR3 is TGTGCCAGCAGCCAAAAGGGTGCAGGGTACTATGGCTACACCTTC.

The sample holds a few counts of this clonotype. The V and J genes are TRBV28 and TRBJ2-5, with 12 bases fitting TRBD2. The CDR3 consists of 11 residues. The V and J ends lost 10 bases and 13 bases, in that order; junction bases with no gene match: 7. Germline V gene sequence: CDR1 MDHEN, CDR2 SYDVKM. The CDR3 sequence: CATGLAGGRYF. The CDR3 DNA follows: TGTGCCACCGGGCTAGCGGGAGGGCGGTACTTC.

This clonotype was observed a handful of times. V gene TRBV20-1 combines with J gene TRBJ1-2, with D uncertain. CDR1 is DFQATT and CDR2 is SNEGSKA in the germline V gene (reference sequence). The V end was cut by 5 bases, the J end by 7 bases, with 23 bases between. This CDR3 contains 15 residues. CDR3 nucleotides: TGCAGTGCTTCCCCCACACGCAATGTTTGGGGTGGCTACACCTTC. It is translated as CSASPTRNVWGGYTF.

Here the CDR3 reads CASSQDGQSSYNSPLHF. For the CDR3, the DNA is TGTGCCAGCAGCCAAGATGGACAGAGCTCCTATAATTCACCCCTCCACTTT. J is TRBJ1-6 and V is TRBV4-2; D possibly corresponds to TRBD1 (6 bases). The CDR3 covers 17 residues. Germline CDR1 reads LGHNA; CDR2 reads YNFKEQ. The V end was cut by 0 bases, the J end by 0 bases, with 9 bases between.

This clonotype occurred a few times. The CDR3 DNA is TGTGCCAGCAGATCGAAGCGGGTTTCCTACAATGAGCAGTTCTTC. This sequence encodes CASRSKRVSYNEQFF. This chain uses TRBV27 with TRBJ2-1, with a possible D match to TRBD2 (6 bases). This CDR3 has 15 residues. Germline V gene lookup returns CDR1 MNHEY and CDR2 SMNVEV (reference sequence). V dropped 6 bases and J dropped 1 base, with 13 bases sitting between them.

This chain joins TRBV11-2 and TRBJ1-2, with 8 bases lining up with TRBD1. Trimming at V came to 5 bases and at J to 4 bases, leaving 12 bases not matched to a gene. CDR3 length: 16 residues. Germline assignment: CDR1 SGHAT and CDR2 FQNNGV. CDR3 in amino acids: CASSAQTGANFYGYTF. DNA of the CDR3: TGTGCCAGCAGCGCCCAGACAGGGGCAAACTTCTATGGCTACACCTTC.

Worth noting for this clonotype: This may be a read error, as it is one base from a much larger clone. V is TRBV29-1 and J is TRBJ2-7, with 7 nucleotides matching TRBD1. The J call may be wrong; the DNA end is better matched by TRBJ2-4. The germline CDR1 and CDR2 sequences are SQVTM and ANQGSEA. This CDR3 is 14 amino acids long. CDR3 DNA sequence: TGCAGCGTAGGGACAGCTATAGCCAAAAACATTCAGTACTTC. Protein: CSVGTAIAKNIQYF.

This clonotype appeared a few times. The chain couples TRBV30 to TRBJ1-2, with D hard to call. The CDR3 spans 12 residues. The germline V gene has CDR1 GTSNPN and CDR2 SVGIG (reference sequence). Deletions cut 0 bases from V and 4 bases from J, with 6 bases between. DNA of the CDR3: TGTGCCTGGAGTGTACAGCCCTATGGCTACACCTTC. Its protein product is CAWSVQPYGYTF.

This rearrangement joins TRBV6-1 to TRBJ1-5, with 7 bases identical to TRBD1. J lost 5 bases, V lost 6 bases, and 7 bases had no gene match. The CDR3 is 14 amino acids. Germline V gene lookup returns CDR1 MNHNS and CDR2 SASEGT. In DNA form, the CDR3 reads TGTGCCAGCAGCCGTCGACAGGGAGATCAGCCCCAGCATTTT. Protein: CASSRRQGDQPQHF.

This clonotype was counted between two and nine times. CDR3 nucleotide sequence: TGTGCCAGCGGGGGTCCCCCCTCCTACGAGCAGTACTTC. Its protein product is CASGGPPSYEQYF. The rearrangement links TRBV27 to TRBJ2-7; either TRBD1 or TRBD2 may supply D (5 bases each). Germline V lookup: CDR1 MNHEY, CDR2 SMNVEV (reference sequence). Trimming took off 8 bases at V and 0 bases at J, with 11 bases between the two ends. This CDR3 is built from 13 residues.

This chain uses TRBV7-9 with TRBJ1-1; perhaps TRBD1 as D (5 bases). CDR3 length: 17 residues. Germline CDR1 and CDR2: SEHNR and FQNEAQ (reference sequence). Trimming pared 3 bases from V and 3 bases from J, leaving 20 bases between. CDR3 DNA: TGTGCCAGCAGCTTTCGGTTTACGGGGGAAGCGGACACTGAAGCTTTCTTT. Amino acid sequence: CASSFRFTGEADTEAFF.

The DNA for the CDR3 is TGTGCCTGGAGTGTGGGGATAGGGGCAGATACGCAGTATTTT. Residues: CAWSVGIGADTQYF. The V call is TRBV30, the J call TRBJ2-3; maybe TRBD1 (5 bases). V gave up 0 bases and J gave up 4 bases, with 11 bases separating them. Germline V CDR1 and CDR2: GTSNPN, SVGIG (reference sequence). CDR3 length: 14 amino acids.

The V and J genes are TRBV6-5 and TRBJ2-1; 15 bases agree with TRBD2. V dropped 6 bases and J dropped 6; count of bases not matched to a gene: 6. The CDR3 sequence is 16 residues long. The germline V gene has CDR1 MNHEY and CDR2 SVGAGI. CDR3 bases: TGTGCCAGCAGGGGACTAGCGGGAGGTTCGGGCAATGAGCAGTTCTTC. Protein product: CASRGLAGGSGNEQFF.

The chain links TRBV28 to TRBJ2-2, with D hard to call. The CDR3 has 11 amino acids. Per germline, CDR1 MDHEN and CDR2 SYDVKM. V was trimmed by 5 bases and J by 9 bases, leaving 7 bases between them. The CDR3 spells CASSRQRELFF. Here the CDR3 DNA reads TGTGCCAGCAGTCGGCAGCGGGAGCTGTTTTTT.

This clonotype was counted ten times or more. V gene TRBV4-2 combines with J gene TRBJ2-1; D is perhaps TRBD1 (5 bases). The CDR3 loop spans 14 amino acids. The germline CDR1 and CDR2 sequences are LGHNA and YNFKEQ. Deletions cut 3 bases from V and 2 bases from J, with 8 bases between. CDR3 sequence: CASSQGRTYNEQFF. In nucleotides, the CDR3 is TGTGCCAGCAGCCAGGGGCGGACCTACAATGAGCAGTTCTTC.

The rearrangement uses TRBV28 and TRBJ2-7; 7 bases agree with TRBD1. This CDR3 spans 14 amino acids. V lost 6 bases, J lost 2 bases, and 7 bases stayed unmatched. Germline values: CDR1 MDHEN, CDR2 SYDVKM. CDR3 protein: CASRTGIRTYEQYF. The CDR3 DNA follows: TGTGCCAGCAGGACAGGGATCCGAACCTACGAGCAGTACTTC.

This clonotype was seen only a few times. The CDR3, as DNA: TGCGCCAGCAGCCAAGAATGGCAGAACTATGGCTACACCTTC. Translating gives CASSQEWQNYGYTF. The chain has TRBV4-1 and TRBJ1-2; D gene uncertain. This CDR3 comprises 14 residues. Germline CDR1 reads MGHRA; CDR2 reads YSYEKL. V lost 0 bases, J lost 2 bases, and 7 bases lay in between.

This clonotype was counted a few times. This could be a read error, since a much larger clone is one nucleotide away. The chain is built from TRBV12-3 or TRBV12-4 and TRBJ2-1; D is perhaps TRBD2 (6 bases). The ends were cut back, 2 bases at V and 13 bases at J, with 18 bases in the middle. The CDR3 has 14 residues. The DNA of the CDR3 is TGTGCCAGCAGTTTAACGAATCAACGGGAGACCCAGTTCTTC. Encoded protein: CASSLTNQRETQFF.

The chain carries TRBV7-9 and TRBJ1-1; D possibly corresponds to TRBD1 (5 bases). Germline values: CDR1 SEHNR, CDR2 FQNEAQ (reference sequence). This CDR3 is built from 17 residues. V was cut by 2 bases and J by 7 bases, with 23 bases left in between. The CDR3 loop reads CASSLTTVRDRVYEAFF. As DNA, the CDR3 is TGTGCCAGCAGCTTAACCACCGTCCGGGACCGAGTCTATGAAGCTTTCTTT.

This clonotype has just a few counts. The chain couples TRBV6-6 to TRBJ1-2, with D uncertain. The V end was cut by 8 bases, the J end by 6 bases, with 13 bases between. CDR1 and CDR2 from the germline V gene are MNHNY and SVGAGI (reference sequence). This CDR3 has 12 amino acids. In DNA, the CDR3 is TGTGCCAGCTGCTCCCCTACGGATGGCTACACCTTC. Encoded protein: CASCSPTDGYTF.

The chain uses TRBV4-1 and TRBJ2-3, with TRBD2 matching 11 bases. Germline V gene sequence: CDR1 MGHRA, CDR2 YSYEKL. V lost 3 bases to trimming and J lost 5 bases; unmatched junction nucleotides: 4. The CDR3 extends over 15 amino acids. The chain's CDR3 is CASSQTSGVGDTQYF. The CDR3 DNA reads as TGCGCCAGCAGCCAGACTAGCGGGGTCGGAGATACGCAGTATTTT.

This clonotype was seen a handful of times. The CDR3, as DNA: TGTGCCAGCAACCCAGGGGGTGGTGGCTACACCTTC. Its translation is CASNPGGGGYTF. This sequence joins TRBV12-3 or TRBV12-4 and TRBJ1-2; 7 bases agree with TRBD1. The CDR3 consists of 12 residues. The J segment lost 7 bases and the V segment lost 7 bases, leaving 6 bases of the junction unmatched.

The chain joins TRBV5-1 to TRBJ2-1; D is possibly TRBD2 (6 bases). Per the germline V gene, CDR1 is SGHRS and CDR2 is YFSETQ. Trimming cost V 0 bases and J 10 bases, with 8 bases left between them. The CDR3 totals 12 residues. In DNA form, the CDR3 reads TGCGCCAGCAGCTTGGGAGGGAGGGAGCAGTTCTTC. Amino acids: CASSLGGREQFF.